The 18 T cell receptor beta chains in this list originate from one sample, sequenced in a study of shared clonotypes between healthy human individuals (TCRdb year 2020). CD8 naive samples were CD45RO-negative cells positively selected for CCR7, giving a CD45RA+CCR7+ population that excluded TemRA cells. To prepare the library, the immunoSEQ multiplex PCR assay was applied. TCRdb stores this immuneACCESS table with in-frame sequences only. Part of the clones is absent; in the studies checked, under half of the shortfall reflects unresolved V genes, and no reason is known for the rest. For this sample the table gives about 2,200,000 clones, of which more than 85% were detected only once. The biggest ten clones account for more than 1.5% of the sample. Specimen: naive CD8+ T cells from PBMCs. This specimen's cell subset or site label, per the study, means: CD45RA+CCR7+. Source of these receptors: a man younger than 30 in good health. Some clones in this sample may be carry-over from other donors' samples.

This sequence joins TRBV5-1 and TRBJ1-5; D gene uncertain. The length of the CDR3 is 14 residues. CDR1 and CDR2 from the germline V gene are SGHRS and YFSETQ. V was cut by 0 bases and J by 7 bases, with 11 bases left in between. In DNA, the CDR3 is TGCGCCAGCAGCTTGGGGGGAAGCCACCAGCCCCAGCATTTT. This translates into CASSLGGSHQPQHF.

The chain uses TRBV27 and TRBJ2-7, with 9 bases that match TRBD1. V lost 1 base and J lost 1; bases outside the gene matches: 8. This CDR3 has 17 residues. Germline CDR1 and CDR2: MNHEY and SMNVEV (reference sequence). In DNA form, the CDR3 reads TGTGCCAGCAGTTTATTGTCCTGGACAGGGGCGTCCTACGAGCAGTACTTC. This sequence encodes CASSLLSWTGASYEQYF.

The chain recombines TRBV19 with TRBJ2-1; no firm D call. This CDR3 comprises 12 residues. In germline, CDR1 is LNHDA, CDR2 SQIVND (reference sequence). Trimming left V 5 bases short and J 7 bases short, with 9 bases between. The CDR3 coding sequence is TGTGCCAGTAGTTTAGGTTGGAATGAGCAGTTCTTC. It codes for CASSLGWNEQFF.

The chain carries TRBV11-2 and TRBJ1-1, with D maybe TRBD1 (6 bases). Germline-derived CDR1 and CDR2 are SGHAT and FQNNGV. V was trimmed by 2 bases and J by 4 bases, leaving 11 bases between them. The CDR3 runs to 14 residues. In DNA form, the CDR3 reads TGTGCCAGCAGCTTAAATCCGGGGGCCACTGAAGCTTTCTTT. It yields the protein CASSLNPGATEAFF.

The chain recombines TRBV6-5 with TRBJ1-2, with D hard to call. V was pared by 3 bases and J by 1 base, with 15 bases between. The CDR3 has 16 amino acids. Germline-derived CDR1 and CDR2 are MNHEY and SVGAGI. The CDR3 loop is CASSYFPIRDNYGYTF. The CDR3 region has the DNA TGTGCCAGCAGTTATTTCCCCATACGTGATAACTATGGCTACACCTTC.

The CDR3 reads CASSIRHREVSEAFF. The CDR3, as DNA: TGTGCCAGCAGCATCAGACACCGAGAGGTATCTGAAGCTTTCTTT. This chain joins TRBV11-1 and TRBJ1-1; D ambiguous. V was pared by 5 bases and J by 6 bases, with 19 bases between. The germline gives CDR1 SGHAT, CDR2 FQDESV (reference sequence). CDR3 length: 15 residues.

This chain joins TRBV7-3 and TRBJ2-5; 7 bases match TRBD1. The V gene's germline CDR1 is SGHTA and CDR2 FQGTGA. This CDR3 is built from 15 residues. The V gene end was trimmed by 0 bases and the J gene end by 3 bases; junction bases not matched to a gene: 4. The CDR3 region is CASSLTGTVKETQYF. The DNA for the CDR3 is TGTGCCAGCAGCTTAACGGGGACAGTAAAAGAGACCCAGTACTTC.

This clone was picked up a small number of times. The chain links TRBV10-3 to TRBJ1-1, with a weak D call TRBD1 (6 bases). From germline, CDR1 is ENHRY and CDR2 SYGVKD. V lost 6 bases, J lost 5 bases, and 13 bases lay in between. The CDR3 has 13 amino acids. The CDR3 region is CAISPARGTEAFF. The CDR3, as DNA: TGTGCCATCAGCCCCGCTAGGGGGACTGAAGCTTTCTTT.

V gene TRBV21-1 combines with J gene TRBJ2-1; no check of the table's D call, TRBD2, against the DNA was made. TRBV21-1 is tagged as a pseudogene. The CDR3 spans 18 residues. CDR3 amino acids: CASSKGRGGGRGPNEQFF. The CDR3, as DNA: TGTGCCAGCAGCAAAGGGCGAGGCGGCGGGAGGGGGCCCAATGAGCAGTTCTTC.

The chain uses TRBV4-3 and TRBJ2-3; 11 bases fit TRBD1. The V gene end was trimmed by 3 bases and the J gene end by 6 bases; junction bases not matched to a gene: 14. CDR1 is LGHNA and CDR2 is YSLEER in the germline V gene. This CDR3 comprises 18 residues. The CDR3 DNA follows: TGCGCCAGCAGCCAGGCCGGGACAGGGGGTTTTCTTGGGGATACGCAGTATTTT. Amino acids: CASSQAGTGGFLGDTQYF.

This rearrangement joins TRBV9 to TRBJ2-3; 9 bases are shared with TRBD1. The trim removed 4 bases at V and 14 bases at J, leaving 8 bases unmatched. The CDR3 sequence is 12 residues long. The germline gives CDR1 SGDLS, CDR2 YYNGEE. The CDR3 region has the DNA TGTGCCAGCAGCAGTCGGACAGGGGAGGTGTATTTT. Amino acid sequence: CASSSRTGEVYF.

With respect to this clone: Other DNA sequences of this sample code for an identical CDR3. The rearrangement joins TRBV14 to TRBJ2-7, with 9 bases fitting TRBD1. The V gene end was trimmed by 4 bases and the J gene end by 3 bases; junction bases not matched to a gene: 4. Looked up from germline, CDR1 is SGHDN and CDR2 is FVKESK. The CDR3 has 14 amino acids. The CDR3 bases are TGTGCCAGCAGCCCGGGACAGGGTTTCTACGAGCAGTACTTC. The encoded protein is CASSPGQGFYEQYF.

The chain joins TRBV11-2 to TRBJ2-7, with 7 bases aligning to TRBD1. The V gene end was trimmed by 5 bases and the J gene end by 7 bases; junction bases not matched to a gene: 11. From germline, CDR1 is SGHAT and CDR2 FQNNGV. The length of the CDR3 is 14 residues. The chain's CDR3 is CASSPTTGFGEQYF. The CDR3 bases are TGTGCCAGCAGCCCCACGACAGGGTTCGGGGAGCAGTACTTC. Filled out from reference TRBV11-2 and TRBJ2-7, the complete variable domain reads EAGVAQSPRYKIIEKRQSVAFWCNPISGHATLYWYQQILGQGPKLLIQFQNNGVVDDSQLPKDRFSAERLKGVDSTLKIQPAKLEDSAVYLCASSPTTGFGEQYFGPGTRLTVT.

This chain joins TRBV29-1 and TRBJ2-2, with D tentatively TRBD2 (6 bases). CDR3 length equals 13 residues. Germline V CDR1 and CDR2: SQVTM, ANQGSEA. As DNA, the CDR3 is TGCGGATGGCGGGGAACGAACACCGGGGAGCTGTTTTTT. This sequence encodes CGWRGTNTGELFF.

The table lists this clone with a count of one. The chain is built from TRBV15 and TRBJ2-1; no reliable D call. Trimming pared 3 bases from V and 8 bases from J, leaving 11 bases between. The CDR3 is 13 residues long. Per germline, CDR1 LNHNV and CDR2 YYDKDF (reference sequence). The DNA for the CDR3 is TGTGCCACCAGCAGTAGACCTCACCATGAGCAGTTCTTC. Translating gives CATSSRPHHEQFF.

The chain has TRBV2 and TRBJ2-5, with 8 bases that match TRBD2. This CDR3 has 14 amino acids. Germline CDR1 SNHLY, CDR2 FYNNEI. Losses at the gene ends were 7 bases for V and 1 base for J; bases not matched to a gene: 5. The CDR3 is CASTRLALQETQYF. Here the CDR3 DNA reads TGTGCCAGCACCAGACTAGCGCTCCAAGAGACCCAGTACTTC.

This chain connects TRBV14 to TRBJ1-2; D call uncertain. CDR1 is SGHDN and CDR2 is FVKESK in the germline V gene. There are 15 residues in the CDR3. Trimming took off 1 base at V and 4 bases at J, with 13 bases between the two ends. The CDR3 sequence: CASSQGRSPAYGYTF. The CDR3 DNA reads TGTGCCAGCAGCCAAGGCAGGTCCCCGGCCTATGGCTACACCTTC.

This chain uses TRBV11-2 with TRBJ1-1; D is unresolved. The CDR3 totals 13 residues. V shed 0 bases and J shed 5 bases, with 7 bases lying between them. The germline gives CDR1 SGHAT, CDR2 FQNNGV. CDR3 nucleotides: TGTGCCAGCAGCTTAGAGACACTAACTGAAGCTTTCTTT. It codes for CASSLETLTEAFF.